The TCR beta chain described here comes from a study of a mutant IDH1 vaccine in newly diagnosed glioma. Indicated time point: week 35, safety follow-up. One vaccine dose held 300 ug of mutant IDH1 20-mer peptide and came with topical imiquimod. Data came from immunoSEQ multiplex PCR; TCRdb stores just in-frame clones and leaves some out. The sample has over 55,000 clones, roughly 76% seen once. The V end was cut by 2 bases, the J end by 0 bases, with 9 bases between. The CDR3 is 15 residues long. Germline V gene sequence: CDR1 SNHLY, CDR2 FYNNEI. Regarding this clone: Its antigen is not known.

The chain combines TRBV2 with TRBJ2-3, with unresolved D. The sample here was PBMCs, taken from a glioma patient whose treatment included an IDH1 peptide vaccine. The TCR originated in a middle-aged man with glioma. CDR3 nucleotides: TGTGCCAGCAGTGAATGGCAGACTAGCACAGATACGCAGTATTTT. The encoded protein is CASSEWQTSTDTQYF.